The 29 T cell receptor beta chains presented below share a single source sample, sequenced in a study of blood T cell repertoires in COVID-19. Repertoires were generated with immunoSEQ multiplex PCR, while TCRdb's copy carries only in-frame clones and drops some. The table has 450,000 or so clones, 89% seen once. Specimen: peripheral blood. The receptors were gathered from a middle-aged woman with COVID-19, enrolled during active disease.

The rearrangement uses TRBV15 and TRBJ1-1; the match to TRBD1 covers 9 bases. The CDR3 covers 16 residues. CDR1 is LNHNV, CDR2 YYDKDF, per germline (reference sequence). The trim removed 3 bases at V and 4 bases at J, leaving 9 bases unmatched. CDR3: CATSSLTGGSRTEAFF. The CDR3 nucleotides are TGTGCCACCAGCAGCTTAACAGGGGGCAGTCGCACTGAAGCTTTCTTT.

The gene calls are TRBV7-9 and TRBJ1-5; TRBD1 is a possible D gene (6 bases). V gave up 10 bases and J gave up 11 bases, with 15 bases separating them. The CDR3 is 11 amino acids. Germline V gene lookup returns CDR1 SEHNR and CDR2 FQNEAQ (reference sequence). The CDR3 spells CATGGPGAQHF. CDR3 DNA: TGTGCCACGGGGGGGCCGGGGGCCCAGCATTTT.

This clone was picked up one time. The chain is built from TRBV30 and TRBJ2-7; D is possibly TRBD2 (6 bases). V gave up 0 bases and J gave up 1 base, with 16 bases separating them. Germline V lookup: CDR1 GTSNPN, CDR2 SVGIG (reference sequence). The CDR3 has 16 amino acids. The CDR3: CAWSVIGVGRSYEQYF. CDR3 nucleotides: TGTGCCTGGAGTGTAATAGGTGTCGGGAGATCCTACGAGCAGTACTTC.

As to this clone: Other DNA sequences within the sample encode an identical CDR3. This chain joins TRBV9 and TRBJ2-7; the D gene is possibly TRBD1 (6 bases). The CDR3 has 14 amino acids. Trimming shortened V by 3 bases and J by 0 bases, and 10 bases separated the two germline ends. Germline V gene data show CDR1 as SGDLS and CDR2 as YYNGEE. DNA of the CDR3: TGTGCCAGCAGCGCCACAGGGAACTCCTACGAGCAGTACTTC. Translating gives CASSATGNSYEQYF. Drawing the rest from reference TRBV9 and TRBJ2-7, the complete variable domain is DSGVTQTPKHLITATGQRVTLRCSPRSGDLSVYWYQQSLDQGLQFLIQYYNGEERAKGNILERFSAQQFPDLHSELNLSSLELGDSALYFCASSATGNSYEQYFGPGTRLTVT.

The chain employs TRBV18 and TRBJ2-3, with 12 bases lining up with TRBD2. CDR3 size: 19 residues. V lost 1 base to trimming and J lost 3 bases; unmatched junction nucleotides: 11. Germline V gene lookup returns CDR1 KGHSH and CDR2 LQKENI. The CDR3 DNA is TGTGCCAGCTCACCACGGGCTAGCGGGAGGGCCATTCGAACAGATACGCAGTATTTT. This codes for CASSPRASGRAIRTDTQYF.

The rearrangement links TRBV7-3 to TRBJ1-2; D gene uncertain. The ends were cut back, 1 base at V and 4 bases at J, with 4 bases in the middle. The CDR3 has 12 residues. Germline CDR1 and CDR2: SGHTA and FQGTGA. CDR3 region: CASSLRSYGYTF. DNA for the CDR3: TGTGCCAGCAGCTTAAGGAGCTATGGCTACACCTTC.

The chain combines TRBV6-2 or TRBV6-3 with TRBJ1-3; D uncertain. The ends were cut back, 2 bases at V and 0 bases at J, with 17 bases in the middle. The CDR3 contains 18 residues. The germline gives CDR1 MNHEY, CDR2 SVGEGT. The CDR3 DNA follows: TGTGCCAGCAGTTACCGTCGTCTCCGGGTGAACTCTGGAAACACCATATATTTT. Its translation: CASSYRRLRVNSGNTIYF.

This clone was seen a single time. The chain has TRBV30 and TRBJ2-3, with D possibly TRBD1 on 5 matching bases. V lost 0 bases and J lost 1, with 14 bases in between. In germline, CDR1 is GTSNPN, CDR2 SVGIG (reference sequence). This CDR3 has 16 residues. CDR3 coding DNA: TGTGCCTGGAGTGTAGGGGCTGGCGGAGGCACAGATACGCAGTATTTT. It translates to CAWSVGAGGGTDTQYF.

The chain employs TRBV27 and TRBJ1-2; D is unclear. V was clipped by 5 bases and J by 1 base, with 8 bases between them. The CDR3 has 13 residues. CDR1 is MNHEY, CDR2 SMNVEV, per germline (reference sequence). In nucleotides, the CDR3 is TGTGCCAGCAGTCCCCGGGTTAACTATGGCTACACCTTC. Its translation is CASSPRVNYGYTF.

The chain carries TRBV28 and TRBJ2-7; TRBD1 matches at 10 bases. Germline V lookup: CDR1 MDHEN, CDR2 SYDVKM. The CDR3 is made up of 14 amino acids. V shed 6 bases, J shed 3 bases, and the junction held 5 bases outside the gene matches. CDR3 sequence: CASSIGTGDYEQYF. DNA for the CDR3: TGTGCCAGCAGCATCGGGACAGGGGACTACGAGCAGTACTTC.

This clone was seen a few times. The chain joins TRBV15 to TRBJ2-2, with TRBD1 matching over 10 bases. CDR3 length: 16 residues. Germline V gene lookup returns CDR1 LNHNV and CDR2 YYDKDF (reference sequence). The V and J ends lost 0 bases and 6 bases, in that order; junction bases with no gene match: 4. The CDR3 DNA reads TGTGCCACCAGCAGAGACGCCGGGACAGGGGCCGGGGAGCTGTTTTTT. It is translated as CATSRDAGTGAGELFF.

The chain has TRBV4-3 and TRBJ1-2, with TRBD1 matching 7 bases. The V and J ends lost 1 base and 4 bases, in that order; junction bases with no gene match: 6. This CDR3 has 15 amino acids. The V gene's germline CDR1 is LGHNA and CDR2 YSLEER. CDR3: CASSQAGQRGYGYTF. CDR3 bases: TGCGCCAGCAGCCAAGCGGGACAGCGCGGCTATGGCTACACCTTC.

The V and J genes are TRBV7-2 and TRBJ2-3; TRBD2 agrees at 13 bases. This CDR3 spans 16 amino acids. With 5 bases clipped from V and 3 bases from J, the junction kept 5 bases outside the gene matches. The germline gives CDR1 SGHTA, CDR2 FQGNSA. The CDR3 spells CASSATSGRLTDTQYF. Written as DNA, the CDR3 is TGTGCCAGCAGCGCGACTAGCGGGAGGTTAACAGATACGCAGTATTTT.

This clone showed up just once. The V call is TRBV7-9, the J call TRBJ1-4; TRBD1 aligns across 7 bases. The germline V gene encodes CDR1 SEHNR and CDR2 FQNEAQ (reference sequence). V lost 6 bases, J lost 8 bases, and 9 bases stayed unmatched. This CDR3 has 14 residues. The CDR3 DNA reads TGTGCCAGCAGGCAGACAGGGAGAAGCGAAAAACTGTTTTTT. The encoded protein is CASRQTGRSEKLFF.

The V and J genes are TRBV27 and TRBJ1-1; D is unclear. Germline V gene lookup returns CDR1 MNHEY and CDR2 SMNVEV (reference sequence). The CDR3 consists of 13 residues. The V gene lost 2 bases and the J gene lost 9 bases, with 13 bases spanning the gap. The CDR3 spells CASSLINTEKAFF. Written as DNA, the CDR3 is TGTGCCAGCAGTTTAATAAATACCGAGAAAGCTTTCTTT.

J is TRBJ1-5 and V is TRBV28, with D perhaps TRBD1 (6 bases). Germline CDR1 MDHEN, CDR2 SYDVKM. The V gene lost 1 base and the J gene lost 7 bases, with 17 bases spanning the gap. There are 16 residues in the CDR3. CDR3 loop: CASSLSGGPRGQPQHF. The CDR3 bases are TGTGCCAGCAGTTTATCCGGGGGGCCGCGTGGGCAGCCCCAGCATTTT.

CDR3 amino acids: CASSPQKGREGYGYTF. The CDR3 DNA follows: TGTGCCAGCAGTCCTCAAAAGGGCAGGGAGGGCTATGGCTACACCTTC. The chain is built from TRBV27 and TRBJ1-2, with a possible D match to TRBD1 (5 bases). CDR3 size: 16 residues. The germline CDR1 and CDR2 sequences are MNHEY and SMNVEV (reference sequence). V was clipped by 5 bases and J by 4 bases, with 20 bases between them.

The rearrangement joins TRBV28 to TRBJ1-3; D call uncertain. Per the germline V gene, CDR1 is MDHEN and CDR2 is SYDVKM. This CDR3 contains 16 residues. The V end was cut by 2 bases, the J end by 0 bases, with 11 bases between. The CDR3 DNA reads TGTGCCAGCAGTTTACCCCTGCCACTCTCTGGAAACACCATATATTTT. This encodes CASSLPLPLSGNTIYF.

This clone appeared once. The V and J genes are TRBV10-3 and TRBJ1-6, with 8 bases aligning to TRBD1. The germline V gene encodes CDR1 ENHRY and CDR2 SYGVKD. Unmatched junction bases numbered 8, after V lost 2 bases and J lost 8 bases. The CDR3 runs to 16 residues. The CDR3 sequence: CAISERGQGADSPLHF. The CDR3 coding sequence is TGTGCCATCAGTGAGAGGGGCCAGGGGGCTGATTCACCCCTCCACTTT.

This rearrangement joins TRBV5-6 to TRBJ1-2; TRBD1 aligns across 7 bases. Germline values: CDR1 SGHDT, CDR2 YYEEEE. The CDR3 is 13 amino acids. The J segment lost 2 bases and the V segment lost 3 bases, leaving 1 base of the junction unmatched. In nucleotides, the CDR3 is TGTGCCAGCAGCTCACAGGGGAACTATGGCTACACCTTC. Translating gives CASSSQGNYGYTF. Full variable domain (missing parts from reference TRBV5-6 and TRBJ1-2): DAGVTQSPTHLIKTRGQQVTLRCSPKSGHDTVSWYQQALGQGPQFIFQYYEEEERQRGNFPDRFSGHQFPNYSSELNVNALLLGDSALYLCASSSQGNYGYTFGSGTRLTVV.

This chain joins TRBV5-1 and TRBJ1-1; D might be TRBD1 (6 bases). Trimming removed 2 bases from V and 1 base from J, with 12 bases in between. The CDR3 is 15 residues long. Germline V lookup: CDR1 SGHRS, CDR2 YFSETQ. DNA of the CDR3: TGCGCCAGCAGCTTCCGGGCGGGGGCGAACACTGAAGCTTTCTTT. Protein sequence: CASSFRAGANTEAFF.

V gene TRBV6-4 combines with J gene TRBJ2-1, with 9 bases identical to TRBD1. The CDR3 is 15 amino acids. The J segment lost 7 bases and the V segment lost 2 bases, leaving 6 bases of the junction unmatched. Germline V lookup: CDR1 MRHNA, CDR2 SNTAGT. CDR3 sequence reads: CASSDRDREVNEQFF. The CDR3 coding sequence is TGTGCCAGCAGTGACAGGGACAGGGAGGTTAATGAGCAGTTCTTC.

The V gene is TRBV2, the J gene TRBJ2-5, with 14 nucleotides matching TRBD2. This CDR3 spans 16 amino acids. Germline CDR1 and CDR2: SNHLY and FYNNEI. Trimming took 6 bases from V and 5 from J; bases not matched to a gene: 8. CDR3 amino acids: CASRGTSGSRRETQYF. DNA for the CDR3: TGTGCCAGCAGAGGGACTAGCGGGAGCAGGCGGGAGACCCAGTACTTC.

The CDR3 region is CASSYIAAYQETQYF. The CDR3 DNA reads TGTGCCAGCAGTTACATAGCCGCGTACCAAGAGACCCAGTACTTC. The V call is TRBV6-2 or TRBV6-3, the J call TRBJ2-5; no reliable D call. This CDR3 contains 15 residues. Trimming removed 2 bases from V and 0 bases from J, with 10 bases in between. Germline CDR1 MNHEY, CDR2 SVGEGT.

The chain joins TRBV7-9 to TRBJ1-2, with D unclear. Per the germline V gene, CDR1 is SEHNR and CDR2 is FQNEAQ (reference sequence). The V end lost 4 bases, the J end lost 7 bases, and 19 bases lay between the germline ends. The CDR3 is made up of 15 amino acids. The CDR3 bases are TGTGCCAGCAGCTCCTCCCGGGGATTTGTCGGTGGCTACACCTTC. It specifies CASSSSRGFVGGYTF.

The chain has TRBV9 and TRBJ2-1; tentative D call: TRBD2 (5 bases). Trimming removed 0 bases from V and 0 bases from J, with 10 bases in between. The CDR3 runs 16 residues. CDR1 SGDLS and CDR2 YYNGEE come from the germline V gene. The CDR3 nucleotides read TGTGCCAGCAGCGTAGTTCCAGCGGTCTCCTACAATGAGCAGTTCTTC. Amino acid sequence: CASSVVPAVSYNEQFF. The entire variable domain, with the rest obtained from reference TRBV9 and TRBJ2-1, is as follows: DSGVTQTPKHLITATGQRVTLRCSPRSGDLSVYWYQQSLDQGLQFLIQYYNGEERAKGNILERFSAQQFPDLHSELNLSSLELGDSALYFCASSVVPAVSYNEQFFGPGTRLTVL.

V gene TRBV27 combines with J gene TRBJ2-5; TRBD2 might be the D (6 bases). Looked up from germline, CDR1 is MNHEY and CDR2 is SMNVEV (reference sequence). V was cut by 2 bases and J by 7 bases, with 14 bases left in between. The length of the CDR3 is 14 residues. This CDR3 is CASSLLGPEGTQYF. The CDR3 nucleotides are TGTGCCAGCAGTTTACTGGGTCCGGAGGGGACCCAGTACTTC.

The gene calls are TRBV28 and TRBJ1-1; D perhaps matches TRBD1 (6 bases). Germline-derived CDR1 and CDR2 are MDHEN and SYDVKM. V lost 8 bases and J 1 base, leaving 14 bases between the germline ends. The CDR3 is 14 residues long. CDR3 sequence: CASGMGTSNTEAFF. In DNA, the CDR3 is TGTGCCAGCGGAATGGGGACATCGAACACTGAAGCTTTCTTT.

V gene TRBV9 combines with J gene TRBJ2-5; 7 positions match TRBD2. The V gene end was trimmed by 0 bases and the J gene end by 2 bases; junction bases not matched to a gene: 4. The CDR3 length is 15 residues. Germline CDR1 reads SGDLS; CDR2 reads YYNGEE. Here the CDR3 DNA reads TGTGCCAGCAGCGTAGGGCTAGCGGAGCAAGAGACCCAGTACTTC. Residues: CASSVGLAEQETQYF.